This T cell receptor beta chain was identified in a study of diagnostic markers for celiac disease (dated by TCRdb to the early 2020s). Sequencing relied on an Illumina MiSeq. With the reads reprocessed by TCRdb, a single entry stands for each CDR3 protein sequence and no DNA is reported. The sample's clone listing holds about 7,500 distinct CDR3 sequences. The ten most abundant clones make up about 6% of the sample. No count is recorded, but by frequency this clonotype is medium-sized (0.01 to 0.1%). Its antigen is currently not known. Per the germline V gene (reference sequence), DFQATT is the CDR1 and SNEGSKA is the CDR2. The CDR3 covers 14 residues, taking in both the cysteine and the phenylalanine. DNA is not recorded here.

This chain joins TRBV20-1 to TRBJ1-1. The sequenced sample consisted of either unsorted cells or a sorted T cell fraction (not recorded which). This receptor was taken from a human donor. This table probably holds off-target reads from a library built for another chain. This receptor has the CDR3 CSARDPDRNTEAFF.